The clone carrying this TCR beta chain was picked up one time. This sample was included in a study of blood T cell repertoires in COVID-19. In the study overall: The origin of the acute and convalescent COVID-19 samples was the United States, Italy and Spain. T cells, B-cell-depleted T cells, or PBMCs supplied cDNA or gDNA.

The CDR3 has 17 amino acids. As processed by the authors: Cell counts per sample came from amplifying reference gene primers. Clones were sequenced by immunoSEQ multiplex PCR, and TCRdb holds only the in-frame ones, with some missing. V and J calls and clone size are as listed in that table; D and trimming were resolved from the DNA. The data show about 110,000 clones, with about 84% seen just once and roughly 1.6% held by the top ten. Sequencing was carried out using peripheral blood. The sequence was obtained from a man aged 45 to 65 with acute or convalescent COVID-19. The chain couples TRBV21-1 to TRBJ2-3; the table's D call of TRBD2 was not tested on the DNA. TRBV21-1 is recorded as a pseudogene. In DNA, the CDR3 is TGTGCCAGCAGCAAAGGTTCCAGCGGGGGGTGCACAGATACGCAGTATTTT. Its protein is CASSKGSSGGCTDTQYF.